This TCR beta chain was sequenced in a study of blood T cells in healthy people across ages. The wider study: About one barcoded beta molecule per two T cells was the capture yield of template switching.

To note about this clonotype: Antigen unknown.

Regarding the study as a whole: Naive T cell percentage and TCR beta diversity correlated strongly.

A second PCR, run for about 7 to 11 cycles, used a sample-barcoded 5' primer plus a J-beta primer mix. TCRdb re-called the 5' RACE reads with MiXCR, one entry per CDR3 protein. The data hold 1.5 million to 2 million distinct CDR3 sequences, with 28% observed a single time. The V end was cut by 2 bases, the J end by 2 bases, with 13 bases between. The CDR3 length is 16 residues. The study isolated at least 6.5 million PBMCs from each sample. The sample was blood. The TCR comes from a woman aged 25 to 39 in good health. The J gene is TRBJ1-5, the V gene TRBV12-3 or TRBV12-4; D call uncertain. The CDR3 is CASSLFWEVGNQPQHF. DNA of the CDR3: TGTGCCAGCAGTTTATTCTGGGAAGTGGGCAATCAGCCCCAGCATTTT.